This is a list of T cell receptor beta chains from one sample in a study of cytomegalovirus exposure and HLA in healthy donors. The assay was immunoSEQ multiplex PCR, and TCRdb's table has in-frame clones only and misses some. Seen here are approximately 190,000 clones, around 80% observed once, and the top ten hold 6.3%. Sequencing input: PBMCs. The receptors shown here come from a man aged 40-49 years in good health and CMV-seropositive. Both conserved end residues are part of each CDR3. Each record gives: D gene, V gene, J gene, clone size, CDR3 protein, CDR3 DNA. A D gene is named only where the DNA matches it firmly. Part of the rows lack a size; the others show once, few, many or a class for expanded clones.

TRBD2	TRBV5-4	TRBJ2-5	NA	CASSMGGLAEETQYF	TGTGCCAGCAGCATGGGGGGACTAGCGGAAGAGACCCAGTACTTC
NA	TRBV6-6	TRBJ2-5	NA	CASSPSLGRGGETQYF	TGTGCCAGCAGTCCCTCGTTGGGGCGGGGAGGAGAGACCCAGTACTTC
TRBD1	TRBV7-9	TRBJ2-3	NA	CASSLATPGGDTQYF	TGTGCCAGCAGCTTGGCGACACCAGGGGGAGATACGCAGTATTTT
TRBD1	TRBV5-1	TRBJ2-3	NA	CASSREWDRRVTDTQYF	TGCGCCAGCAGCAGAGAATGGGACAGGCGGGTCACAGATACGCAGTATTTT
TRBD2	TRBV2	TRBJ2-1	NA	CASSERGGETQQFF	TGTGCCAGCAGTGAGCGGGGGGGCGAAACCCAGCAGTTCTTC
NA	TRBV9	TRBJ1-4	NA	CASSLSGGGVNEKLFF	TGTGCCAGCAGCCTAAGCGGGGGCGGGGTTAATGAAAAACTGTTTTTT
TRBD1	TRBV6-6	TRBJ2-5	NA	CASSPDQQTGARTQYF	TGTGCCAGCAGTCCGGACCAACAGACAGGGGCCAGGACCCAGTACTTC
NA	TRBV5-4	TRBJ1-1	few	CASSLDHQIEAFF	TGTGCCAGCAGCTTGGATCATCAAATCGAAGCTTTCTTT
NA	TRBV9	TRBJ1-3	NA	CASSVVGALSGNTIYF	TGTGCCAGCAGCGTAGTTGGGGCGCTCTCTGGAAACACCATATATTTT
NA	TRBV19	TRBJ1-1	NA	CAASIKMNTEAFF	TGTGCCGCCAGTATTAAAATGAACACTGAAGCTTTCTTT
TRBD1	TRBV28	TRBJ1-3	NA	CASSLLSGGSSGNTIYF	TGTGCCAGCAGTTTGTTATCAGGGGGCTCGTCTGGAAACACCATATATTTT
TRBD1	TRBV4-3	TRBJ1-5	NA	CASSHGTGYNQPQHF	TGCGCCAGCAGCCATGGGACAGGCTACAATCAGCCCCAGCATTTT
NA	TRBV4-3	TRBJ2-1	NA	CASSHRQGLPSGNEQFF	TGCGCCAGCAGCCACAGGCAGGGACTCCCTTCGGGGAATGAGCAGTTCTTC
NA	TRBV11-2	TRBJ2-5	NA	CASRVGGPQETQYF	TGTGCCTCAAGAGTAGGGGGACCCCAAGAGACCCAGTACTTC
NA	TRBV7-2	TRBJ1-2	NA	CASSSFGGVGGYTF	TGTGCCAGCAGCAGTTTCGGGGGTGTTGGTGGCTACACCTTC
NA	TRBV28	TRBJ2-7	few	CASSFMFEQYF	TGTGCCAGCAGTTTCATGTTCGAGCAGTACTTC
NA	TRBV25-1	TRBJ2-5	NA	CASTRGPGPQETQYF	TGTGCCAGCACCAGGGGCCCGGGCCCCCAAGAGACCCAGTACTTC
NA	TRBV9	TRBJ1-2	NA	CASSSLIGGSDGYTF	TGTGCCAGCAGCTCATTAATCGGGGGATCCGACGGCTACACCTTC
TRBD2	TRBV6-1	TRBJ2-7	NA	CASEQLAGLSYEQYF	TGTGCCAGCGAGCAGCTAGCGGGGCTCTCCTACGAGCAGTACTTC
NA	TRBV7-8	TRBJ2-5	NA	CASSEGGPETQYF	TGTGCCAGCAGCGAGGGGGGGCCTGAGACCCAGTACTTC
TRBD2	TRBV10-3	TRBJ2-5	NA	CAISEKGLAGVETQYF	TGTGCCATCAGTGAAAAGGGACTAGCGGGCGTAGAGACCCAGTACTTC
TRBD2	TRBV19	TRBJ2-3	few	CASIPSGSTDTQYF	TGTGCCAGTATTCCTAGCGGGAGCACAGATACGCAGTATTTT
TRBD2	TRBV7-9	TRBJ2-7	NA	CASGGGGYEQYF	TGTGCCAGCGGCGGGGGAGGCTACGAGCAGTACTTC
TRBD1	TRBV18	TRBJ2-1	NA	CASSPRDRAYNEQFF	TGTGCCAGCTCACCACGGGACAGGGCCTACAATGAGCAGTTCTTC
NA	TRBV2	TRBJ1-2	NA	CASSESPKLGYTF	TGTGCCAGCAGTGAAAGTCCGAAGCTTGGCTACACCTTC
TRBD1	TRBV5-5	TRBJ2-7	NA	CASSLAQTGEYF	TGTGCCAGCAGCTTGGCCCAGACAGGGGAGTACTTC
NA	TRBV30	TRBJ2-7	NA	CAWSGTVGGSYEQYF	TGTGCCTGGAGTGGTACGGTAGGGGGCTCCTACGAGCAGTACTTC
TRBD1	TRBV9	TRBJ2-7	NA	CASSPRDSTYEQYF	TGTGCCAGCAGCCCCCGGGACAGTACCTACGAGCAGTACTTC
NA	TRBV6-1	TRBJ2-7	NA	CASSGRTGLGEQYF	TGTGCCAGCAGCGGCAGAACAGGGCTCGGCGAGCAGTACTTC
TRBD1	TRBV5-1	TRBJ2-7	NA	CASSWRQGAYEQYF	TGCGCCAGCAGCTGGAGACAGGGTGCCTACGAGCAGTACTTC
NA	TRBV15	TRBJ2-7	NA	CATSSVVAYEQYF	TGTGCCACCAGCTCCGTGGTAGCCTACGAGCAGTACTTC
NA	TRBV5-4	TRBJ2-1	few	CASSSGGPDNEQFF	TGTGCCAGCAGCTCGGGGGGCCCGGACAATGAGCAGTTCTTC
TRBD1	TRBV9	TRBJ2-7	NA	CASSQGDPSGYEQYF	TGTGCCAGCAGCCAGGGGGACCCTTCTGGCTACGAGCAGTACTTC
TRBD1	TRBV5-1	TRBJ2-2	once	CASSLGGTGNTGELFF	TGCGCCAGCAGCTTAGGAGGGACAGGGAACACCGGGGAGCTGTTTTTT
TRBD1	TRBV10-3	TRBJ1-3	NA	CAMGQGGGNTIYF	TGTGCCATGGGACAGGGCGGTGGAAACACCATATATTTT
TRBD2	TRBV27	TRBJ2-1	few	CASSLYPTSGRGGVQFF	TGTGCCAGCAGTTTATACCCGACTAGCGGGCGCGGCGGGGTGCAGTTCTTC
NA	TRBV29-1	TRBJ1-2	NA	CSVDSARDYGYTF	TGCAGCGTTGATAGCGCTCGAGACTATGGCTACACCTTC
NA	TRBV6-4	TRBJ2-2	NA	CASSPQGGTGELFF	TGTGCCAGCAGTCCGCAGGGTGGCACCGGGGAGCTGTTTTTT
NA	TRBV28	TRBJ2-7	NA	CASSFVPLEQYF	TGTGCCAGCAGTTTTGTCCCTCTCGAGCAGTACTTC
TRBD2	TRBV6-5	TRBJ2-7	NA	CASSLAGGISYEQYF	TGTGCCAGCAGTTTAGCGGGGGGGATCTCCTACGAGCAGTACTTC
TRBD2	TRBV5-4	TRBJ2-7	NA	CASSSAGGPSEQYF	TGTGCCAGCAGCTCAGCGGGGGGGCCGAGCGAGCAGTACTTC
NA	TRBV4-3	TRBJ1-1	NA	CASSHRNQGTNTEAFF	TGCGCCAGCAGCCATCGAAACCAGGGTACGAACACTGAAGCTTTCTTT
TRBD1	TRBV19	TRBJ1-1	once	CASSPGQGMDTFF	TGTGCCAGTAGTCCCGGACAGGGGATGGATACTTTCTTT
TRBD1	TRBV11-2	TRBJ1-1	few	CASRYRGGNTEAFF	TGTGCCAGCAGGTACAGGGGTGGGAACACTGAAGCTTTCTTT
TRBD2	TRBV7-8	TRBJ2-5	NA	CASSLILAGDSVTQYF	TGTGCCAGCAGCTTAATACTAGCGGGGGATTCTGTGACCCAGTACTTC
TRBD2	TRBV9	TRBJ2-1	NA	CASGGVYNEQFF	TGTGCCAGTGGGGGGGTCTACAATGAGCAGTTCTTC
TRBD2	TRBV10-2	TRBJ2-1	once	CASSDPSGLAGGWSNEQFF	TGCGCCAGCAGTGATCCTTCGGGACTAGCGGGGGGCTGGAGCAATGAGCAGTTCTTC
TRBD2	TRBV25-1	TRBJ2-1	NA	CASSEFVAGVGEQFF	TGTGCCAGCAGTGAATTTGTAGCGGGGGTCGGTGAGCAGTTCTTC
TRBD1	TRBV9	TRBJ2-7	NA	CASSAQGESSLNSYEQYF	TGTGCCAGCAGCGCCCAGGGGGAGAGCTCCCTCAACTCCTACGAGCAGTACTTC
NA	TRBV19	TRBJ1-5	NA	CASSIATGGIRNQPQHF	TGTGCCAGTAGTATAGCGACTGGGGGGATACGCAATCAGCCCCAGCATTTT
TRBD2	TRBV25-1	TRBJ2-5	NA	CASSLAGYQETQYF	TGTGCCAGCAGTCTAGCGGGATACCAAGAGACCCAGTACTTC
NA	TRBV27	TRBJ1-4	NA	CASPVEGASEKLFF	TGTGCCAGCCCTGTAGAAGGGGCCAGTGAAAAACTGTTTTTT
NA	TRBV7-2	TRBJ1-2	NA	CASSSRETYGYTF	TGTGCCAGCAGCTCCCGGGAGACCTATGGCTACACCTTC
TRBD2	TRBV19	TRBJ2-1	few	CASSIDGGTSIHNEQFF	TGTGCCAGTAGTATAGATGGCGGGACTAGCATACACAATGAGCAGTTCTTC
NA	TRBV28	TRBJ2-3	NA	CASSSTDTQYF	TGTGCCAGCAGTTCGACAGATACGCAGTATTTT
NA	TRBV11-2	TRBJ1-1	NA	CASSLDSAGAAFF	TGTGCCAGCAGCTTAGATTCTGCGGGGGCAGCTTTCTTT
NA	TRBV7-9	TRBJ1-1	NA	CASSLHTEAFF	TGTGCCAGCAGCTTACATACTGAAGCTTTCTTT
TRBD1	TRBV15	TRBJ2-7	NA	CATRETGGFYEQYF	TGTGCCACTCGAGAGACAGGGGGCTTCTACGAGCAGTACTTC
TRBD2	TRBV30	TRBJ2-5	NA	CAWSSGAYEQYF	TGTGCCTGGAGTAGCGGGGCTTATGAGCAGTACTTC